The following is a T cell receptor (beta chain) sequence with its context. The clone's antigen remains unknown. No much larger clone exists at a distance of one base, and base qualities are not known. The entire amount of isolated RNA was reverse transcribed using the High Capacity cDNA Reverse Transcription Kit, so the sequenced TCRB transcripts were expressed ones. Survey-depth immunoSEQ sequencing was performed on stem cell-like memory T cell samples, with an average of about 1.01 million total reads per sample. Sorted cells were lysed in RLT buffer, and RNA was extracted using DNase-treated RNeasy Micro or Mini kits according to cell number. To prevent cross-contamination, every cell subset was processed on its own, while patient and healthy donor samples were processed together. TCRB sequences were amplified from cDNA with the immunoSEQ multiplex PCR, producing 87-bp fragments spanning the CDR3 region. Sequencing of the amplicons was done on the Illumina HiSeq platform. Processing in the source paper ran as follows. Synthetic template baselines were used to correct PCR bias computationally, reads within Hamming distance 2 were collapsed, and singletons that could not be merged were discarded. Reads were aligned to IMGT to assign V, D and J genes, CDR3 length, and insertions or deletions at six rearrangement sites. Within each subset, clonotype counts were normalized to sorted cell number, after which true diversity and Gini coefficients were computed with the tcR R package. The overlap coefficient, calculated on TCRB nucleotide sequences, was used to quantify repertoire sharing. Here the immuneACCESS table is served through TCRdb, limited to in-frame sequences with V and J called. Missing clones are a known gap in these copies; in checked studies unresolved V genes cover under half, and the rest lacks a known reason. V and J calls and clone size are copied from that table; D and trimming were computed from the DNA. Here the sample has over 25,000 clones; around half occur a single time. Of the sample, more than 0.3% falls within the top ten clones.

This specimen belongs to a study of beta chain features in type 1 diabetes (dated by TCRdb to 2016 to 2019). Concerning the study at large: Mean age, gender distribution, total cell number and subset yield did not differ between patients and healthy donors. A total of about 100 million sorted cells were examined across all samples, and RNA yield correlated strongly with the number of cells per subset. In the study, recently diagnosed type 1 diabetes patients and matched healthy donors were compared on the TCRB repertoires of their sorted circulating CD4+ T cell subsets. Regulatory and stem cell-like memory subsets were isolated from only 8 patients and about eight healthy donors, whereas naive and central memory subsets came from all 30 or so donors. Results and caveats for the whole study, not just this receptor: In all four CD4+ subsets, TCRB CDR3 length was moderately but significantly shorter in type 1 diabetes patients. Naive, central memory and regulatory TCRB repertoires appeared to be more similar among patients than among healthy donors. PCR may preferentially amplify shorter templates, but because patient and control samples were amplified and corrected together, any resulting skew would affect both groups equally. Because cDNA rather than genomic DNA was sequenced, highly expressing activated cells could have been over-represented, although no difference in activation and CD3 levels was found between groups. Only small numbers of individuals were included in the HLA sub-analyses, which left unresolved whether HLA type had any influence on TCRB rearrangement. Patients with type 1 diabetes made fewer insertions and deleted more nucleotides at VDJ recombination sites, implying thymic rearrangement abnormalities.

Each donor gave one peripheral blood draw, around 0.12 L on average, collected into heparinised tubes. Using a panel that included CD45RO, CCR7, CD25, CD127, CD95 and CD27, naive, central memory, regulatory and stem cell-like memory CD4+ T cells were sorted on a BD FACSAria II. Purity was above 95% for every sorted population. Right away, PBMCs were isolated by Lymphoprep density gradient centrifugation and were stained directly, with no culture step. So that batch effects would be minimized, each experiment stained and sorted samples in pairs, pairing one healthy donor with one patient. The specimen sequenced was stem cell memory CD4+ T cells from blood. Explained via the paper, the cell subset or site label denotes: stem cell-like memory CD4+ T cells. This receptor was obtained from a man aged 25-45 years with type 1 diabetes.

The nucleotides are TGTGCCAGCAGTCCCGGACAGGGCTGGGGCTACACCTTC. This gives the protein CASSPGQGWGYTF. The chain is encoded by TRBV27 joined to TRBJ1-2; the central 8 bases match TRBD1. The germline V gene (reference sequence) yields MNHEY for CDR1 and SMNVEV for CDR2. Trimming leaves V shorter by 5 bases and J shorter by 8 bases, with the junction holding 7 bases beyond the gene matches. Reading from cysteine to phenylalanine, the CDR3 counts 13 amino acids. The entry retains the CDR3 DNA only, 39 bases that are in frame from base 1.